The entry below gives a single T cell receptor beta chain sequence along with its context. Its antigen is not identified. The CDR3 consists of 13 residues. V was cut by 6 bases and J by 3 bases, with 11 bases left in between. This record belongs to a study of T cell responses to AZD1222 COVID-19 vaccine. Study-level points and caveats: Reports say nearly half of spike-specific TCRs go after unmutated variant regions.

The repertoire was sequenced with immunoSEQ multiplex PCR; TCRdb's copy has only in-frame clones and lacks some. The data contain 130,000 or so clones, about 94% of them singletons. The sequence was obtained from an adult in good health. The source was peripheral blood, collected on day 0 of AZD1222 vaccination. V usage is TRBV12-3 or TRBV12-4 and J usage is TRBJ1-1; D is uncertain. CDR3 coding DNA: TGTGCCAGCAGGAAACCTCAGGACACTGAAGCTTTCTTT. Encoded protein: CASRKPQDTEAFF.